The next 26 T cell receptor delta chains were all read from a single sample in a study of γδ T cells in repeated Plasmodium falciparum infection. Gammadelta T cells were flow-sorted from PBMC into Vgamma9/Vdelta2+ and Vdelta2-negative populations for bulk analysis. TCRdb re-called the multiplex PCR reads with CATT. The sample comprises some 100,000 delta-chain clones, almost 1.5% of which are singletons, and under 10% rests with the top ten. What was sequenced was gamma-delta T cells from blood. The source of these receptors is a pool of human donors (malaria-infected and uninfected, not separated).

In regard to this clone: TCRdb's protein, taken from a much larger clone, differs from this DNA's translation at residue 18, likely owing to a read error; the protein displayed comes from the DNA. The CDR3 DNA sequence: TGTGCTCTTGGGGGCCGACCAAGACCTGAGCGGTCCTGGGACACCCGACAGACGTTTTTC. Translated: CALGGRPRPERSWDTRQTFF. The V segment is TRDV1, and no J call was made; no check of the table's D call, TRDD3, against the DNA was made. This CDR3 comprises 20 residues. Germline V gene sequence: CDR1 TSWWSYY, CDR2 QGS.

The chain joins TRDV1 to TRDJ1; TRDD3 agrees at 10 bases. The length of the CDR3 is 20 residues. Germline-derived CDR1 and CDR2 are TSWWSYY and QGS. The J segment lost 1 base and the V segment lost 0 bases, leaving 14 bases of the junction unmatched. The CDR3, as DNA: TGTGCTCTTGGGGAACTCGCGGCGACTGGGGGGATACGGAGCACCGATAAACTCATCTTT. This codes for CALGELAATGGIRSTDKLIF.

A remark on this clone: The protein that TCRdb holds for this DNA derives from a much larger clone and differs from the translated DNA at residue 14, which likely indicates a read error; the protein shown here is translated from the DNA. This chain uses TRDV2 with TRDJ3; 9 nucleotides line up with TRDD3. TCRdb gives no J gene; it was assigned here by matching the DNA to germline. CDR1 and CDR2 (germline): GEAIGNYY, EKD. This CDR3 region has 19 residues. The CDR3 protein is CACDSVLGESSWDARQMFF. The CDR3 coding sequence is TGTGCCTGTGACTCTGTACTGGGGGAGAGCTCCTGGGACGCCCGACAGATGTTTTTC.

This clone was seen a few times. The protein recorded in TCRdb matches a much larger clone and deviates from this DNA's translation at residue 9, suggesting a read error; the protein here is obtained by translating the DNA. The chain employs TRDV3 and TRDJ1; 10 positions agree with TRDD3. Germline loops: CDR1 TVYSNPD, CDR2 GDNSRS (reference sequence). CDR3 length: 15 amino acids. J gave up 7 bases and V 1 base, and 12 bases lay outside the gene matches. The CDR3 DNA sequence: TGTGCCTTTAACTTCAACTGGGGGATGAAAAGTAAACTCATCTTT. It codes for CAFNFNWGMKSKLIF. The complete variable domain, with remaining parts taken from reference TRDV3 and TRDJ1, reads CDKVTQSSPDQTVASGSEVVLLCTYDTVYSNPDLFWYRIRPDYSFQFVFYGDNSRSEGADFTQGRFSVKHILTQKAFHLVISPVRTEDSATYYCAFNFNWGMKSKLIFGKGTRVTVEP.

Concerning this clone: The likely explanation is a read error, given a far larger clone one base away. Distinct nucleotide sequences in the sample also encode this CDR3. The V gene is TRDV1, the J gene TRDJ1; TRDD3 matches at 11 bases. TCRdb lists no J gene, so it was determined here by aligning the DNA to germline. This CDR3 comprises 22 residues. Germline V gene data show CDR1 as TSWWSYY and CDR2 as QGS. CDR3 in DNA: TGTGCCCTCCATTCCTCTAGTCTTCCTAGCTGGGGGATACTCCCTCGGGTCGATAAACTCATCTTT. Protein product: CALHSSSLPSWGILPRVDKLIF.

This clone was seen many times. This specimen includes other DNA sequences encoding the same CDR3. DNA of the CDR3: TGTGCCTGTGATTCAATGGGGGATCAGGGCACCGATAAACTCATCTTT. Amino acid sequence: CACDSMGDQGTDKLIF. J is TRDJ1 and V is TRDV2; 8 nucleotides agree with TRDD3. This CDR3 spans 16 amino acids. The trim removed 4 bases at V and 1 base at J, leaving 10 bases unmatched. Germline CDR1 is GEAIGNYY and CDR2 is EKD.

With respect to this clone: TCRdb records a much larger clone's protein for this DNA, with a difference at residue 4 that likely arises from a read error; the protein given is the translation of the DNA. The chain employs TRDV2 and TRDJ1, with D perhaps matching TRDD3 (5 bases). Since TCRdb gives no J gene, matching the DNA to germline was used here to assign it. The germline V gene encodes CDR1 GEAIGNYY and CDR2 EKD. V was pared by 5 bases and J by 6 bases, with 24 bases between. This CDR3 is built from 16 residues. CDR3 coding DNA: TGTGCCTGTGTCACGGGCTTACTGGTCATGGGATATAAACTCATCTTT. It codes for CACVTGLLVMGYKLIF.

This clone was picked up many times. TCRdb's listed protein matches a much larger clone and diverges from this DNA's translation at residue 15, likely through a read error; the protein shown comes from the DNA. The V gene is TRDV1, the J gene TRDJ1; D may be TRDD1 (5 bases). CDR1 TSWWSYY and CDR2 QGS come from the germline V gene. This CDR3 is 16 amino acids long. CDR3 region: CALGEEEISLTDKLTF. CDR3 coding DNA: TGTGCTCTTGGGGAAGAAGAAATCTCTCTTACCGATAAACTCACCTTT.

The V call is TRDV1, the J call TRDJ1; D is possibly TRDD3 (6 bases). The J gene, missing from TCRdb, was assigned here through DNA to germline matching. Per the germline V gene, CDR1 is TSWWSYY and CDR2 is QGS. V gave up 0 bases and J gave up 0 bases, with 20 bases separating them. The CDR3 sequence is 19 residues long. Here the CDR3 DNA reads TGTGCTCTTGGGGAACTAAGGCCTTTGCTGGGGATTCACACCGATAAACTCATCTTT. Translating it yields CALGELRPLLGIHTDKLIF.

Worth noting for this clone: The protein held in TCRdb is that of a much larger clone and does not match this DNA's translation at residue 12, likely because of a read error; the protein shown is translated from the DNA. DNA of the CDR3: TGTGCTCTTGGGGAACTAATGGGGTACTGGGGGGTACCCTACCTTCCCGATAAACTCATCTTT. Its translation is CALGELMGYWGVPYLPDKLIF. The chain couples TRDV1 to TRDJ1, with 8 bases identical to TRDD3. The J gene is not listed in TCRdb, so it was assigned here from a DNA match to germline. Losses at the gene ends were 0 bases for V and 3 bases for J; bases not matched to a gene: 21. Germline CDR1 reads TSWWSYY; CDR2 reads QGS. The CDR3 has 21 amino acids.

This clone was seen at least ten times. The V call is TRDV1, the J call TRDJ1; 7 bases agree with TRDD3. TCRdb records no J gene; here it was assigned by comparing the DNA to germline. CDR1 is TSWWSYY and CDR2 is QGS in the germline V gene. V shed 3 bases, J shed 0 bases, and the junction held 13 bases outside the gene matches. The CDR3 is 18 residues long. The CDR3 sequence is CALGDYSFLGDYTDKLIF. The CDR3 DNA reads as TGTGCTCTTGGGGACTATTCCTTTTTGGGGGACTACACCGATAAACTCATCTTT.

This clone was seen a handful of times. For this DNA, TCRdb reports the protein of a much larger clone, which diverges at residue 12, most likely from a read error; the protein presented here is translated directly from the DNA. The genes are TRDV1 and TRDJ1; D tentatively reads TRDD2 or TRDD3 (7 bases each). Since TCRdb gives no J gene, matching the DNA to germline was used here to assign it. Germline V gives CDR1 TSWWSYY, CDR2 QGS. This CDR3 is built from 23 residues. The V end lost 1 base, the J end lost 4 bases, and 37 bases lay between the germline ends. CDR3 in DNA: TGTGCTCTTGGGGAACCCGGGGGATTTCCTACTAGATTCGTTGGTGGGGGGTTCGATAAACTCATCTTT. Translation gives CALGEPGGFPTRFVGGGFDKLIF.

This clone appeared a few times. TCRdb shows a much larger clone's protein in place of this DNA's translation, and the two differ at residue 7, likely through a read error; the protein shown is translated from the DNA. The V gene is TRDV1, the J gene TRDJ1; D gene unclear. V lost 5 bases, J lost 3 bases, and 16 bases lay in between. CDR3 length: 15 residues. Germline CDR1 and CDR2: TSWWSYY and QGS. CDR3 nucleotide sequence: TGTGCTCTTGGGCCCTCTTGCCCTAGGGCCGATAAACTCATCTTT. Amino acids: CALGPSCPRADKLIF.

Remarks on this clone: A read error is likely here: a far larger clone is one base away. The same CDR3 also results from other DNA sequences found in this sample. The V gene call is TRDV2, and the J gene call is absent; the D call in the table, TRDD3, was not verified against the DNA. The germline CDR1 and CDR2 sequences are GEAIGNYY and EKD. CDR3 size: 16 residues. The CDR3: CACDDMSPGRDRGLIF. DNA of the CDR3: TGTGCCTGTGACGACATGTCCCCGGGACGGGATAGGGGCCTCATCTTT.

This clone is labeled as medium-sized (0.01 to 0.1%). This same CDR3 is encoded by further DNA sequences in the sample. The chain carries TRDV1 and TRDJ3; 12 positions agree with TRDD3. The CDR3 is 23 amino acids. Germline-derived CDR1 and CDR2 are TSWWSYY and QGS. Losses at the gene ends were 2 bases for V and 0 bases for J; bases not matched to a gene: 14. CDR3 DNA sequence: TGTGCTCTTGGGGAAAGAGCACTACTGGGGGATACAGTATCCTCCTGGGACACCCGACAGATGTTTTTC. Protein product: CALGERALLGDTVSSWDTRQMFF.

This clone was seen a few times. The TCRdb record carries a much larger clone's protein, which differs from this DNA's translation at residue 3; a read error is the likely cause, and the protein listed here is the DNA translation. J is TRDJ1 and V is TRDV3, with a possible D match to TRDD3 (6 bases). The CDR3 contains 15 residues. Germline V gene sequence: CDR1 TVYSNPD, CDR2 GDNSRS (reference sequence). Trimming took 5 bases from V and 0 from J, leaving 19 bases between them. In DNA, the CDR3 is TGTGCCGTTTCTTTTCTGGGGTCGTACACCGATAAACTCATCTTT. This encodes CAVSFLGSYTDKLIF.

This clone was seen a few times. The TCRdb protein, from a much larger clone, departs from this DNA's translation at residue 5, likely by read error; the protein shown derives from the DNA. The V and J genes are TRDV2 and TRDJ1; 7 nucleotides match TRDD3. The CDR3 extends over 15 amino acids. CDR1 is GEAIGNYY, CDR2 EKD, per germline. V shed 3 bases and J 7 bases; nucleotides not matched to a gene: 13. For the CDR3, the DNA is TGTGCCTGTGACCCCCTGGGGGGCTCCAGGGGTAAACTCATCTTT. Translating gives CACDPLGGSRGKLIF.

For this clone: The protein given by TCRdb reflects a much larger clone and differs at residue 7 from this DNA's translation, likely from a read error; the protein shown is the DNA's translation. The chain carries TRDV3 and TRDJ1; possible D gene TRDD1, 5 bases. The J gene, absent from TCRdb, was called here by matching the DNA to germline. Germline V gene data show CDR1 as TVYSNPD and CDR2 as GDNSRS (reference sequence). The CDR3 runs 15 residues. Deletions cut 1 base from V and 3 bases from J, with 18 bases between. The DNA for the CDR3 is TGTGCCTTTATCCCAATAGCACGCGTCCCCGATAAACTCATCTTT. It specifies CAFIPIARVPDKLIF.

The chain recombines TRDV1 with TRDJ1, with 9 bases matching TRDD2. As TCRdb names no J gene, one was assigned here on the basis of a DNA match to germline. The CDR3 sequence is 23 residues long. V lost 2 bases to trimming and J lost 0 bases; unmatched junction nucleotides: 25. CDR1 and CDR2 from the germline V gene are TSWWSYY and QGS. CDR3 residues: CALGERLGLPTVWGPQDTDKLIF. In nucleotides, the CDR3 is TGTGCTCTTGGGGAAAGATTGGGCCTTCCTACCGTATGGGGACCCCAGGACACCGATAAACTCATCTTT.

This clone has ten or more counts. This chain connects TRDV1 to TRDJ1; 8 nucleotides match TRDD3. TCRdb lists no J gene, so it was determined here by aligning the DNA to germline. The trim removed 3 bases at V and 0 bases at J, leaving 18 bases unmatched. The germline CDR1 and CDR2 sequences are TSWWSYY and QGS. CDR3 length equals 20 residues. Written as DNA, the CDR3 is TGTGCTCTTGGGGATCCTTCCCAGGGGTACTGGGGGGCGTACACCGATAAACTCATCTTT. Amino acid sequence: CALGDPSQGYWGAYTDKLIF.

As regards this clone: With a far larger clone one base away, a read error is the likely cause. Other DNA variants within this sample encode the same CDR3. This rearrangement joins TRDV1 to TRDJ1; TRDD3 agrees at 8 bases. TCRdb carries no J gene annotation; the J gene was assigned here by matching the DNA with germline. The CDR3 has 22 amino acids. CDR1 is TSWWSYY, CDR2 QGS, per germline. In DNA, the CDR3 is TGCGCTCTTGGGGAACTGTTCCTCCGGGGGGATATTCCGACCCTCTTCACCGATAAACTCATCTTT. Translation gives CALGELFLRGDIPTLFTDKLIF.

This clone was counted ten times or more. This is likely an artifact of a read error, given a far larger clone one base away. Other DNA sequences from this sample encode an identical CDR3 as well. The rearrangement joins TRDV1 to TRDJ1; 9 nucleotides line up with TRDD3. Germline CDR1 TSWWSYY, CDR2 QGS. After removal of 3 bases from V and 8 bases from J, the junction contained 16 bases not matched to a gene. This CDR3 contains 17 residues. The CDR3 DNA is TGTGCTCTTGGGGAGATCCCTTCCTTTACTGGGGGAGCCAAACTCATCTTT. This sequence encodes CALGEIPSFTGGAKLIF.

This clone has only a few counts. A read error likely explains this, since a far larger clone differs by one base. Other DNA sequences in the same sample also yield this CDR3. The chain carries TRDV2 and TRDJ1; D possibly corresponds to TRDD2 (5 bases). The J gene, absent from TCRdb, was called here by matching the DNA to germline. CDR3 length: 14 amino acids. Germline values: CDR1 GEAIGNYY, CDR2 EKD. V lost 0 bases and J 3 bases, leaving 10 bases between the germline ends. CDR3: CACDTLPTADKLIF. Written as DNA, the CDR3 is TGTGCCTGTGACACCCTACCTACTGCCGATAAACTCATCTTT.

This clone turned up a few times. TCRdb has a much larger clone's protein, which differs at residue 15 from the translation of this DNA, likely because of a read error; what is shown is the protein translated from the DNA. This chain connects TRDV1 to TRDJ1; TRDD3 matches at 7 bases. No J gene is reported in TCRdb; it was inferred here by comparing the DNA with germline. CDR1 TSWWSYY and CDR2 QGS come from the germline V gene. The CDR3 runs 19 residues. The CDR3 here is CALGETVPRDTEYTGKLIF. The CDR3 DNA reads TGTGCTCTTGGGGAAACAGTACCCCGGGATACTGAGTACACCGGTAAACTCATCTTT.

Only a few counts were recorded for this clone. The protein TCRdb lists belongs to a much larger clone and differs from this DNA's translation at residue 5, which points to a read error; the protein shown is made from the DNA. The chain uses TRDV3 and TRDJ1; D not certain. The J gene is not listed in TCRdb, so it was assigned here from a DNA match to germline. The germline CDR1 and CDR2 sequences are TVYSNPD and GDNSRS (reference sequence). CDR3 length: 14 amino acids. V was pared by 3 bases and J by 0 bases, with 14 bases between. The CDR3 region has the DNA TGTGCCTTCGGTGCTGGTCGGTACACCGATAAACTCATCTTT. Protein sequence: CAFGAGRYTDKLIF. Complete variable domain (other parts from reference TRDV3 and TRDJ1): CDKVTQSSPDQTVASGSEVVLLCTYDTVYSNPDLFWYRIRPDYSFQFVFYGDNSRSEGADFTQGRFSVKHILTQKAFHLVISPVRTEDSATYYCAFGAGRYTDKLIFGKGTRVTVEP.

This clone has a handful of counts. A far larger clone is one nucleotide away, so this likely arose from a read error. Other nucleotide sequences in the sample specify the same CDR3. The chain joins TRDV1 to TRDJ1; possibly TRDD3 for D (6 bases). The CDR3 spans 14 residues. Trimming took off 9 bases at V and 2 bases at J, with 16 bases between the two ends. Per the germline V gene, CDR1 is TSWWSYY and CDR2 is QGS. CDR3 in DNA: TGTGCTCTCCTACCGTGGGGATCTACCGATAAACTCATCTTT. This encodes CALLPWGSTDKLIF.